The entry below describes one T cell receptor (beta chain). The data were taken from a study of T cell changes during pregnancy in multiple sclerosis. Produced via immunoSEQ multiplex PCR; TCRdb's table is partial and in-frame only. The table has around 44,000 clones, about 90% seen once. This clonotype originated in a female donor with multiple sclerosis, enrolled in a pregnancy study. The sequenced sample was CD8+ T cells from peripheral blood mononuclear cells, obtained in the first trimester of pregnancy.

CDR3 in amino acids: CASSFGVGDEQYF. CDR3 nucleotides: TGTGCCAGCAGTTTCGGGGTTGGGGACGAGCAGTACTTC. The V call is TRBV27, the J call TRBJ2-7; perhaps TRBD2 as D (5 bases). Germline assignment: CDR1 MNHEY and CDR2 SMNVEV (reference sequence). The CDR3 runs 13 residues. V was pared by 3 bases and J by 5 bases, with 11 bases between.